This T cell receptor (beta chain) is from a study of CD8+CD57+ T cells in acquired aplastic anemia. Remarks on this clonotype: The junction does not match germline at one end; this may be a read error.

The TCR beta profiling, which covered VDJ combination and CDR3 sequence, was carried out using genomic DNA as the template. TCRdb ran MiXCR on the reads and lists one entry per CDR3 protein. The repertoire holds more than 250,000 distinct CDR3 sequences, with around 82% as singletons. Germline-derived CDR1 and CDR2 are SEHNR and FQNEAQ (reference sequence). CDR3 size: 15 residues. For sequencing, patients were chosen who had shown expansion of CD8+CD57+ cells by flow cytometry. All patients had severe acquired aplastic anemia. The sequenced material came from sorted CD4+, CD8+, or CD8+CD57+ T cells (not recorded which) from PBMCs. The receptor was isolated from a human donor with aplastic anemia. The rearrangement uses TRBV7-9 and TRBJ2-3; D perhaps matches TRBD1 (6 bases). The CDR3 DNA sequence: TGTGCCAGCAGTTTACCGGGTAGCTACAGGGATAAGGAGTACTTT. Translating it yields CASSLPGSYRDKEYF.